Listed below are T cell receptor beta chains from one sample, sequenced in a study of tissue T cells after allogeneic stem cell transplantation. Data came from immunoSEQ multiplex PCR; TCRdb stores just in-frame clones and leaves some out. The data show several thousand clones, just under 70% seen once. Specimen: tissue from the rectum, collected at autopsy. All receptors derive from a woman aged 18-49 years with breast cancer. The CDR3 runs from the conserved cysteine through the conserved F or W. A D gene is named only where the DNA matches it firmly. Not all rows give a size; the values are once, few, many and, for expanded clones, a class.

>TRBV28|TRBD1|TRBJ2-7|few
CATVTRGREQYF
TGTGCCACCGTAACAAGGGGGCGTGAGCAGTACTTC
>TRBV14|NA|TRBJ1-2|NA
CASSPGTEGGYTF
TGTGCCAGCAGCCCAGGGACCGAGGGTGGCTACACCTTC
>TRBV2|NA|TRBJ2-5|NA
CASKYGETQYF
TGTGCCAGCAAGTACGGGGAGACCCAGTACTTC
>TRBV5-1|TRBD2|TRBJ2-2|NA
CASSLSGGNLFETGELFF
TGCGCCAGCAGCTTGAGCGGGGGAAACCTCTTTGAGACCGGGGAGCTGTTTTTT
>TRBV5-5|NA|TRBJ2-2|NA
CASSLLPGEVTGELFF
TGTGCCAGCAGCTTATTACCGGGGGAGGTCACCGGGGAGCTGTTTTTT
>TRBV5-4|NA|TRBJ1-2|few
CASSLAGGRTYGYTF
TGTGCCAGCAGCTTGGCGGGGGGACGGACCTATGGCTACACCTTC
>TRBV4-3|NA|TRBJ1-1|once
CASSQDLAGTGEAFF
TGCGCCAGCAGCCAAGATCTGGCGGGAACGGGTGAAGCTTTCTTT
>TRBV3-1/TRBV3-2|NA|TRBJ2-1|NA
CASSQYDEQFF
TGTGCCAGCAGCCAATACGATGAGCAGTTCTTC
>TRBV11-1|NA|TRBJ1-2|NA
CASSSTPRDGYTF
TGTGCCAGCAGCTCCACCCCAAGGGACGGCTACACCTTC
>TRBV7-3|NA|TRBJ1-1|NA
CASSMGNTEAFF
TGTGCCAGCAGCATGGGTAACACTGAAGCTTTCTTT
>TRBV6-1|NA|TRBJ1-3|NA
CASSVAGGALGNTIYF
TGTGCCAGCAGTGTAGCCGGAGGGGCCCTAGGAAACACCATATATTTT
>TRBV28|NA|TRBJ2-7|NA
CASSLGGGPDEQYF
TGTGCCAGCAGTTTAGGCGGCGGTCCAGACGAGCAGTACTTC
>TRBV19|TRBD1|TRBJ2-7|NA
CASSIDTGGSYEQYF
TGTGCCAGTAGTATAGACACAGGGGGCTCCTACGAGCAGTACTTC
>TRBV10-3|NA|TRBJ1-2|NA
CATLIGGRGYTF
TGTGCCACCTTAATAGGAGGAAGAGGCTACACCTTC
>TRBV4-2|NA|TRBJ2-5|NA
CASSQGPQRAQYF
TGTGCCAGCAGCCAAGGACCTCAACGGGCCCAGTACTTC
>TRBV9|TRBD1|TRBJ2-5|NA
CASSVGGTGDTETQYF
TGTGCCAGCAGCGTAGGGGGGACAGGGGATACGGAGACCCAGTACTTC
>TRBV2|NA|TRBJ1-5|medium-sized
CASGEGPQPQHF
TGTGCCAGCGGGGAGGGGCCTCAGCCCCAGCATTTT
>TRBV19|NA|TRBJ2-2|NA
CASSIGPRRDTGELFF
TGTGCCAGTAGTATAGGACCTAGGCGAGACACCGGGGAGCTGTTTTTT
>TRBV11-2|NA|TRBJ2-3|NA
CASSLFSGLDTQYF
TGTGCCAGCAGCTTGTTCAGCGGGTTAGATACGCAGTATTTT
>TRBV9|NA|TRBJ1-4|NA
CASSAIQRGNEKLFF
TGTGCCAGCAGCGCAATACAGCGGGGCAACGAAAAACTGTTTTTT
>TRBV9|NA|TRBJ2-1|NA
CASSVDGSYNEQFF
TGTGCCAGCAGCGTAGATGGTTCCTACAATGAGCAGTTCTTC
>TRBV5-5|NA|TRBJ2-7|NA
CASSSTAPSSSYEQYF
TGTGCCAGCAGCTCCACCGCTCCGAGCAGCTCCTACGAGCAGTACTTC
>TRBV7-2|NA|TRBJ2-5|once
CASSLASGIEETQYF
TGTGCCAGCAGCTTAGCTTCGGGGATAGAAGAGACCCAGTACTTC
>TRBV5-4|NA|TRBJ1-3|NA
CASSWEPDSSGNTIYF
TGTGCCAGCAGCTGGGAACCGGACAGCTCTGGAAACACCATATATTTT
>TRBV5-1|NA|TRBJ2-1|few
CASSYQNVGHEQFF
TGCGCCAGCAGCTACCAAAATGTGGGCCATGAGCAGTTCTTC
>TRBV27|NA|TRBJ2-6|NA
CASSLWSGSGANVLTF
TGTGCCAGCAGTTTATGGTCTGGGTCCGGGGCCAACGTCCTGACTTTC
>TRBV2|TRBD1|TRBJ2-5|NA
CASSETIGDRTGGPETQYF
TGTGCCAGCAGTGAAACGATCGGGGATAGGACAGGGGGCCCGGAGACCCAGTACTTC
>TRBV24-1|NA|TRBJ2-3|NA
CATSDATDTQYF
TGTGCCACCAGTGACGCTACAGATACGCAGTATTTT
>TRBV28|NA|TRBJ1-2|NA
CASSLEGLLRGGYTF
TGTGCCAGCAGTTTGGAGGGCCTACTGAGGGGTGGCTACACCTTC
>TRBV6-6|NA|TRBJ1-3|NA
CASSPNGSGNTIYF
TGTGCCAGCAGCCCGAACGGCTCTGGAAACACCATATATTTT
>TRBV6-5|NA|TRBJ2-5|NA
CASSPEGVGEETQYF
TGTGCCAGCAGCCCAGAGGGGGTAGGCGAAGAGACCCAGTACTTC
>TRBV5-1|NA|TRBJ1-3|NA
CASSPLTSAGNTIYF
TGCGCCAGCAGCCCATTAACGTCTGCTGGAAACACCATATATTTT
>TRBV9|NA|TRBJ2-7|NA
CASSVGGSGSYEQYF
TGTGCCAGCAGCGTAGGTGGGAGTGGATCCTACGAGCAGTACTTC
>TRBV19|NA|TRBJ2-2|NA
CASSVGRSRLPLRGAEELFF
TGTGCCAGTAGTGTCGGACGGAGCCGTCTCCCACTCCGGGGGGCTGAGGAGCTGTTTTTT
>TRBV6-2/TRBV6-3|TRBD2|TRBJ2-1|NA
CASSYMRAGGRQFF
TGTGCCAGCAGTTATATGCGGGCGGGGGGGCGGCAGTTCTTC
>TRBV6-2/TRBV6-3|TRBD1|TRBJ1-5|large
CASSRNRGGNQPQHF
TGTGCCAGCAGCCGGAACAGGGGTGGCAATCAGCCCCAGCATTTT
>TRBV6-5|TRBD2|TRBJ2-7|large
CASSYSGLAGAHEQYF
TGTGCCAGCAGTTACTCAGGACTAGCGGGAGCCCACGAGCAGTACTTC
>TRBV6-5|NA|TRBJ2-1|NA
CASSYGDEQFF
TGTGCCAGCAGTTACGGGGATGAGCAGTTCTTC
>TRBV7-3|TRBD1|TRBJ2-1|NA
CASSLTPGGTGDRNEQFF
TGTGCCAGCAGCTTAACTCCCGGAGGGACAGGGGACCGCAATGAGCAGTTCTTC
>TRBV7-2|NA|TRBJ2-3|NA
CASSFSSGDTQYF
TGTGCCAGCAGCTTCTCTAGTGGTGATACGCAGTATTTT
>TRBV6-4|TRBD1|TRBJ2-6|NA
CASSDRQGGGDSGANVLTF
TGTGCCAGCAGTGACCGACAGGGGGGCGGCGACTCTGGGGCCAACGTCCTGACTTTC
>TRBV19|NA|TRBJ1-3|NA
CASSTSAGSASGNTIYF
TGTGCCAGTAGTACGTCCGCGGGCAGCGCCTCTGGAAACACCATATATTTT
>TRBV30|NA|TRBJ1-3|NA
CAWSVLGQPFPTIYF
TGTGCCTGGAGTGTACTCGGCCAGCCGTTCCCTACCATATATTTT
>TRBV5-1|NA|TRBJ2-5|NA
CASSLGTVYQETQYF
TGCGCCAGCAGCTTGGGGACAGTGTACCAAGAGACCCAGTACTTC
>TRBV27|NA|TRBJ1-2|NA
CASSLLVGSNYGYTF
TGTGCCAGCAGTTTATTAGTGGGGTCTAACTATGGCTACACCTTC
>TRBV5-5|NA|TRBJ1-4|NA
CASSLAGLPGEEKLFF
TGTGCCAGCAGCTTGGCGGGACTCCCTGGGGAGGAAAAACTGTTTTTT
>TRBV27|TRBD1|TRBJ1-4|NA
CASSEGTGNRKLFF
TGTGCCAGCAGCGAAGGGACAGGGAACCGAAAACTGTTTTTT
>TRBV27|NA|TRBJ2-2|NA
CASSLRGSNTGELFF
TGTGCCAGCAGCCTCAGGGGTTCGAACACCGGGGAGCTGTTTTTT
>TRBV6-5|NA|TRBJ2-7|few
CASAPRGSYEQYF
TGTGCCAGCGCGCCTAGGGGGTCCTACGAGCAGTACTTC
>TRBV5-1|TRBD1|TRBJ2-2|few
CASSLEGQGVNGELFF
TGCGCCAGCAGCTTGGAGGGACAGGGGGTTAACGGGGAGCTGTTTTTT